These 2 T cell receptor beta chains share one sample of origin, sequenced in a study of T cells after yellow fever vaccination. MiXCR, applied by TCRdb to the 5' RACE reads, yields one record per CDR3 protein. The sample shows about 68,000 distinct CDR3 sequences, 5% to 8% of them seen only once. The sequenced sample was CD8+ T cells sorted from PBMCs, obtained roughly 46 days after the first yellow fever vaccination. The receptor set was obtained from a man aged 18 to 29 who received the YFV17D yellow fever vaccine.

The genes are TRBV7-2 and TRBJ1-1; D is unclear. The CDR3 runs to 12 residues. Deletions cut 5 bases from V and 6 bases from J, with 10 bases between. Germline CDR1 is SGHTA and CDR2 is FQGNSA. DNA of the CDR3: TGTGCCAGCAGCCCCGATCCGCCTGAAGCTTTCTTT. Encoded protein: CASSPDPPEAFF. The whole variable domain, remainder taken from reference TRBV7-2 and TRBJ1-1, is GAGVSQSPSNKVTEKGKDVELRCDPISGHTALYWYRQSLGQGLEFLIYFQGNSAPDKSGLPSDRFSAERTGGSVSTLTIQRTQQEDSAVYLCASSPDPPEAFFGQGTRLTVV.

CDR3 loop: CASRMGGANTEAFF. Here the CDR3 DNA reads TGTGCCAGCCGGATGGGGGGAGCGAACACTGAAGCTTTCTTT. The chain joins TRBV12-3 or TRBV12-4 to TRBJ1-1, with D possibly being TRBD1 (5 bases). The CDR3 is 14 residues long. V was pared by 8 bases and J by 1 base, with 14 bases between.